This section outlines one T cell receptor beta chain sequence together with its context. As handled by the study authors: Reference gene primer amplification in the assay estimated nucleated cell counts. The table came from immunoSEQ multiplex PCR; TCRdb's copy has only in-frame clones and leaves some out. That table is the source of V, J and clone size, and D and trimming were worked out from the DNA. The repertoire holds 60,000 to 80,000 clones, with about four fifths as singletons. CDR1 and CDR2 (germline): SQVTM, ANQGSEA. Trimming took 0 bases from V and 4 from J, leaving 12 bases between them. The CDR3 is 14 amino acids. The data are from a study of blood T cell repertoires in COVID-19. Study in general: PBMCs, B-cell-depleted T cells, or T cells were the source of the cDNA or gDNA that made up the material.

The sequenced sample consisted of peripheral blood. The sequence derives from a man aged 50 or older with active COVID-19. The chain combines TRBV29-1 with TRBJ1-2; no firm D call. This CDR3 reads CSVEEDEGFYGYTF. CDR3 DNA: TGCAGCGTTGAAGAGGACGAGGGATTCTATGGCTACACCTTC.